A selection of T cell receptor beta chains follows, all from one sample in a study of T-cell memory formation after mild COVID-19. TCRdb reprocessed the 5' RACE reads via MiXCR and lists one record per CDR3 protein. The sample has 560,000 or so distinct CDR3 sequences, roughly 17% seen once. The specimen sequenced was PBMCs or a T cell subset sorted from them (not recorded which). The receptors shown here come from an adult woman who had mild COVID-19 (a few samples of this study predate the infection). Cell type and time point are not known. Both conserved end residues are part of each CDR3. Fields, in order: CDR3 DNA, CDR3 protein, D gene, J gene, V gene, clone size. D genes are given only for firm matches. Size values are once, few and many counts, or a class for expanded clones, and some rows have none.

DNA: TGCGCCAGCAGCCACGCGGACAGGGAGACTAACTATGGCTACACCTTC
CDR3: CASSHADRETNYGYTF
D: TRBD1
J: TRBJ1-2
V: TRBV4-1
size: few

DNA: TGTGCCAGCAGCCAGGGGGCCACCAAGCCTTTCTTT
CDR3: CASSQGATKPFF
D: TRBD1
J: TRBJ1-1
V: TRBV6-5
size: few

DNA: TGTGCCACCAGTGATTTGGGCGGGCAGTTCTTC
CDR3: CATSDLGGQFF
D: -
J: TRBJ2-1
V: TRBV24-1
size: -

DNA: TGTGCCTGGAGTTCCCAGAGGGGAAACTATGGCTACACCTTC
CDR3: CAWSSQRGNYGYTF
D: -
J: TRBJ1-2
V: TRBV30
size: -

DNA: TGCGCCAGCGCCCCTTCTTGGGAGGGAGGGGACACTGAAGCTTTCTTT
CDR3: CASAPSWEGGDTEAFF
D: -
J: TRBJ1-1
V: TRBV5-1
size: many

DNA: TGTGCCATCAGTGATAGAAGGGGTCGACAGGGAGGCCGTGGGGGTGTCTCTGAAGCTTTCTTT
CDR3: CAISDRRGRQGGRGGVSEAFF
D: TRBD1
J: TRBJ1-1
V: TRBV10-3
size: few

DNA: TGTGCCAGCAGGAGGACAGGCGGCGATACGCAGTATTTT
CDR3: CASRRTGGDTQYF
D: TRBD1
J: TRBJ2-3
V: TRBV2
size: many

DNA: TGTGCCAGCAGCTTAGCGGGATTTGGCAGACAGCCCCTCCCTGCCTTC
CDR3: CASSLAGFGRQPLPAF
D: -
J: TRBJ2-1
V: TRBV7-2
size: many

DNA: TGTGCCAGCGGGTCTCCGAACACCGGGGAGCTGTTTTTT
CDR3: CASGSPNTGELFF
D: -
J: TRBJ2-2
V: TRBV12-3/TRBV12-4
size: -

DNA: TGCGCCAGCGGACGGGCACAGACCTACAATGAGCAGTTCTTC
CDR3: CASGRAQTYNEQFF
D: -
J: TRBJ2-1
V: TRBV5-1
size: many

DNA: TGCAGTGCTTATCTACACGGGACCTTTGAAGCTTTCTTT
CDR3: CSAYLHGTFEAFF
D: -
J: TRBJ1-1
V: TRBV20-1
size: few

DNA: TGTGCCATCGGAAATCAGCCCCAGCATTTT
CDR3: CAIGNQPQHF
D: -
J: TRBJ1-5
V: TRBV7-2
size: -

DNA: TGCAGTGCTACTGGGACAGCCTCCTACAATGAGCAGTTCTTC
CDR3: CSATGTASYNEQFF
D: TRBD1
J: TRBJ2-1
V: TRBV20-1
size: -

DNA: TGTGCCAGCAGCTTCTATAGCTACAATGAGCAGTTCTTC
CDR3: CASSFYSYNEQFF
D: -
J: TRBJ2-1
V: TRBV11-2
size: many

DNA: TGCGCCAGCAGCCGGGGGGTGGATGAGCAGTTCTTC
CDR3: CASSRGVDEQFF
D: TRBD2
J: TRBJ2-1
V: TRBV5-1
size: many

DNA: TGTGCCACCAGTGATTTTACCACAGGGTTGCACGAGCAGTTCTTC
CDR3: CATSDFTTGLHEQFF
D: -
J: TRBJ2-1
V: TRBV24-1
size: -

DNA: TGTGCCAGCAGCTTGTCGGCGGTAGGGCCGGGTGAGACCCAGTACTTC
CDR3: CASSLSAVGPGETQYF
D: -
J: TRBJ2-5
V: TRBV7-9
size: -

DNA: TGTGCCAGTAGTGCGTTGATACAGTCTGGCTACACCTTC
CDR3: CASSALIQSGYTF
D: -
J: TRBJ1-2
V: TRBV19
size: few

DNA: TGTGCCAGCAATGTCCACGGTCCTCAGCCCCAGCATTTT
CDR3: CASNVHGPQPQHF
D: -
J: TRBJ1-5
V: TRBV12-3/TRBV12-4
size: few

DNA: TGTGCCAGCAGCAAAGAAATGGGCAGGCCTCGGGATTCACCCCTCCACTTT
CDR3: CASSKEMGRPRDSPLHF
D: -
J: TRBJ1-6
V: TRBV21-1
size: few

DNA: TGTGCCAGCAGCTATGACAGGGACCATAGCTCCTATAATTCACCCCTCCACTTT
CDR3: CASSYDRDHSSYNSPLHF
D: TRBD1
J: TRBJ1-6
V: TRBV2
size: few

DNA: TGTGCCACCAGTGACACGGGACAAGGAAACACCATATATTTT
CDR3: CATSDTGQGNTIYF
D: -
J: TRBJ1-3
V: TRBV24-1
size: few

DNA: TGCGCCAGCAGCGAGGGACCCTATAACTATGGCTACACCTTC
CDR3: CASSEGPYNYGYTF
D: -
J: TRBJ1-2
V: TRBV5-1
size: many

DNA: TGTGCCAGCTCACCCGAAACGGGACCCAACACTGAAGCTTTCTTT
CDR3: CASSPETGPNTEAFF
D: -
J: TRBJ1-1
V: TRBV18
size: -

DNA: TGTGCCAGCAGTTTGTCGGGGGGTTCCCTCACCTACGAGCAGTACTTC
CDR3: CASSLSGGSLTYEQYF
D: TRBD2
J: TRBJ2-7
V: TRBV27
size: few

DNA: TGTGCCATCAGTGACAGGGGTAATTCGGGGTACAATGAGCAGTTCTTC
CDR3: CAISDRGNSGYNEQFF
D: -
J: TRBJ2-1
V: TRBV10-3
size: few

DNA: TGTGCCAGCAGTTTTATTACAGGGCCGTTCCTCACTAACTATGGCTACACCTTC
CDR3: CASSFITGPFLTNYGYTF
D: -
J: TRBJ1-2
V: TRBV12-3/TRBV12-4
size: few

DNA: TGTGCCAGCAGCCGAATGAACACTGAAGCTTTCTTT
CDR3: CASSRMNTEAFF
D: -
J: TRBJ1-1
V: TRBV12-3/TRBV12-4
size: many

DNA: TGTGCCGGTTTTGAGGGGGCGCTAGGCACTGAAGCTTTCTTT
CDR3: CAGFEGALGTEAFF
D: TRBD1
J: TRBJ1-1
V: TRBV7-2
size: -

DNA: TGTGCCAGCAGCTTCTTGGGGGGATCCTACAATGAGCAGTTCTTC
CDR3: CASSFLGGSYNEQFF
D: -
J: TRBJ2-1
V: TRBV5-8
size: few

DNA: TGCGCCAGCAGCCAGTACACCGACACTGAAGCTTTCTTT
CDR3: CASSQYTDTEAFF
D: -
J: TRBJ1-1
V: TRBV4-1
size: once

DNA: TGTGCCAGCTCAGCCCTCGGGACAGGGGGCACAGATACGCAGTATTTT
CDR3: CASSALGTGGTDTQYF
D: TRBD1
J: TRBJ2-3
V: TRBV18
size: few

DNA: TGCGCCAGCAGTTCTCGGGCGACGGGCTATGGCTACACCTTC
CDR3: CASSSRATGYGYTF
D: -
J: TRBJ1-2
V: TRBV5-1
size: -

DNA: TGTGCCAGCAGCCAAGCGGGGGGGTTCACAGATACGCAGTATTTT
CDR3: CASSQAGGFTDTQYF
D: TRBD2
J: TRBJ2-3
V: TRBV3-1
size: few

DNA: TGCGCCAGCAGCTTGGGTCTTTTCCGGGAATCGGAGACCCAGTACTTC
CDR3: CASSLGLFRESETQYF
D: -
J: TRBJ2-5
V: TRBV5-1
size: few

DNA: TGTGCCACCAGCAGCCCCGCGCTGGTGGGGACCACAGATACGCAGTATTTT
CDR3: CATSSPALVGTTDTQYF
D: -
J: TRBJ2-3
V: TRBV15
size: -

DNA: TGTGCCAGCAGGCACATTATCTCCTACGAGCAGTACTTC
CDR3: CASRHIISYEQYF
D: -
J: TRBJ2-7
V: TRBV9
size: -

DNA: TGTGCCAGCGGGGTGGAGCAGTTCTTC
CDR3: CASGVEQFF
D: -
J: TRBJ2-1
V: TRBV19
size: few

DNA: TGTGCCAGCAGCTCGACTAGTGTCCCCAGAGATACGCAGTATTTT
CDR3: CASSSTSVPRDTQYF
D: -
J: TRBJ2-3
V: TRBV7-2
size: few

DNA: TGTGCCAGCAGTACGGCCGGAGCCTCCTACGAGCAGTACTTC
CDR3: CASSTAGASYEQYF
D: -
J: TRBJ2-7
V: TRBV6-2/TRBV6-3
size: many

DNA: TGCGCCAGCAGCGAAACAACAGGGAGTACTGAAGCTTTCTTT
CDR3: CASSETTGSTEAFF
D: -
J: TRBJ1-1
V: TRBV5-1
size: -

DNA: TGCAGTGCTACCGAAGGGAGCTCTGGAAACACCATATATTTT
CDR3: CSATEGSSGNTIYF
D: -
J: TRBJ1-3
V: TRBV20-1
size: -

DNA: TGTGCCAGCAGCTTTGGTGACGAGACCCAGTACTTC
CDR3: CASSFGDETQYF
D: -
J: TRBJ2-5
V: TRBV6-2/TRBV6-3
size: -

DNA: TGTGCCAGCACCTACTACAGGGGGAGTAACGAGCAGTACTTC
CDR3: CASTYYRGSNEQYF
D: TRBD1
J: TRBJ2-7
V: TRBV7-9
size: many

DNA: TGTGCCAGCAGCCAAGTGGTCGAGACTCCCCAGTACTTC
CDR3: CASSQVVETPQYF
D: -
J: TRBJ2-5
V: TRBV3-1
size: -

DNA: TGTGACTGGAACGGGGATGCGGACATTCAGTACTTC
CDR3: CDWNGDADIQYF
D: -
J: TRBJ2-4
V: TRBV30
size: -

DNA: TGTGCCAGCAGCCAAGGGACAGGGGAACTTGGCTACACCTTC
CDR3: CASSQGTGELGYTF
D: TRBD1
J: TRBJ1-2
V: TRBV7-6
size: -

DNA: TGTGCCAGTAGTACGAGACAGACCGTCAATCAGCCCCAGCATTTT
CDR3: CASSTRQTVNQPQHF
D: -
J: TRBJ1-5
V: TRBV19
size: -